This entry concerns a single T cell receptor beta chain. There is no known antigen for this receptor. Per-base quality was not reported, and no clone a single base away is much larger than it. Reading from cysteine to phenylalanine, the CDR3 counts 14 amino acids. Here the CDR3 DNA is all that survives: 42 bases in frame from base 1. CDR1 SNHLY and CDR2 FYNNEI were looked up in the germline V gene. Clipping removes 6 bases from V and 7 bases from J, with 6 as the unmatched junction base count. This sample was taken from a study of technical replicates of blood from a few donors (dated by TCRdb to the late 2010s). Receptors were amplified or captured by the immunoSEQ multiplex PCR assay. The immuneACCESS repertoire file appears here via TCRdb, limited to in-frame rearrangements. These files lack a portion of the clones; in checked studies, under half of the deficit traces to unresolved V genes, and the cause of the others is not known. Present in this sample are under 85,000 clones, approximately 94% of which were seen just once. The ten top clones hold under 0.3% of the sample.

The sample comprised T cells isolated from PBMCs. The clonotype originates from a human donor in good health. This receptor chain uses TRBV2 and TRBJ1-4, and 9 junction bases match TRBD1. The DNA sequence reads TGTGCCAGCAGAGGACAGGGGTCGCTTGAAAAACTGTTTTTT. Its amino acids are CASRGQGSLEKLFF.